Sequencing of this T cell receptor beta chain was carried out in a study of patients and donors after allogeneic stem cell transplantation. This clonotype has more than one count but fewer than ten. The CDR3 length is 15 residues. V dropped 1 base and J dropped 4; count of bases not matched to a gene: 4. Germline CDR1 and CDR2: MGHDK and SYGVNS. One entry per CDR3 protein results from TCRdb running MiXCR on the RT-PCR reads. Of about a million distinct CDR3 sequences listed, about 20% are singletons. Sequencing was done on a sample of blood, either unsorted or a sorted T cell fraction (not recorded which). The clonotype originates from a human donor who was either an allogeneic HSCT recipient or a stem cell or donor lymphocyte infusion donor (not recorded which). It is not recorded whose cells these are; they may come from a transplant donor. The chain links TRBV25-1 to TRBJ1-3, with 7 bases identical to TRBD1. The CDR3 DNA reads TGTGCCAGCAGTGAATGGGCAGGGGGAGGAAACACCATATATTTT. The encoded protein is CASSEWAGGGNTIYF.